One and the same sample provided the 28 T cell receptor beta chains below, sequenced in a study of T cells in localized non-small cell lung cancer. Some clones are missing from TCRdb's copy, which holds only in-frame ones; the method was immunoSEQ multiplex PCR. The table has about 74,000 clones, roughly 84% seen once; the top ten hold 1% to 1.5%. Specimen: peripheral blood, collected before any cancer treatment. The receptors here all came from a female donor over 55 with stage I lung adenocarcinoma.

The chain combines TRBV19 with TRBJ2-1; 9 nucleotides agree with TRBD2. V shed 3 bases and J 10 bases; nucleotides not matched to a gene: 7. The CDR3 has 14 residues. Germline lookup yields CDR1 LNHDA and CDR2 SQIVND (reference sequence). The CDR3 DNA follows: TGTGCCAGTAGTATGGGCAAGAGCGGGAGGGAGCAGTTCTTC. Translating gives CASSMGKSGREQFF.

CDR3 in amino acids: CAISGARGNTEAFF. As DNA, the CDR3 is TGTGCCATCAGTGGGGCCCGCGGGAACACTGAAGCTTTCTTT. J is TRBJ1-1 and V is TRBV10-3; D is unresolved. Trimming took 4 bases from V and 1 from J, leaving 10 bases between them. This CDR3 spans 14 amino acids. The germline gives CDR1 ENHRY, CDR2 SYGVKD.

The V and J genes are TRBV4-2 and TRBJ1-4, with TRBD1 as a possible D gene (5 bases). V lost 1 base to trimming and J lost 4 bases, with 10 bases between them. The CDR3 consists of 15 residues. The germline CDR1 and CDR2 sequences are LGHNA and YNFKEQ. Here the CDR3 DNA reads TGTGCCAGCAGCCAAGGGGGCAGAGTTAATGAAAAACTGTTTTTT. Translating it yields CASSQGGRVNEKLFF.

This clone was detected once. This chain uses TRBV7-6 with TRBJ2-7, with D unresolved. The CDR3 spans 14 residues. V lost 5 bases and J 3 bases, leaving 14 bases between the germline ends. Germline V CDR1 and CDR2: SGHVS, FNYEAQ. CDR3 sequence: CASSPSGSFYEQYF. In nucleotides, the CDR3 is TGTGCCAGCAGCCCCTCCGGTAGCTTCTACGAGCAGTACTTC.

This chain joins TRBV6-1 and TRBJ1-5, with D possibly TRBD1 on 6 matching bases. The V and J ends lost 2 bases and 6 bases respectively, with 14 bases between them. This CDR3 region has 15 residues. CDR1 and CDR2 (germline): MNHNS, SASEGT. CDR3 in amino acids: CASSEWGGAGQPQHF. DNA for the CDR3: TGTGCCAGCAGTGAATGGGGGGGGGCCGGTCAGCCCCAGCATTTT.

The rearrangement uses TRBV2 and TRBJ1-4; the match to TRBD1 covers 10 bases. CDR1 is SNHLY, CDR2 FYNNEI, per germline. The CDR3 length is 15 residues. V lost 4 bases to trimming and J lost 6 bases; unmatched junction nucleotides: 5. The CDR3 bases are TGTGCCAGCAGTGGACAGGGGGCGACGGATGAAAAACTGTTTTTT. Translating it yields CASSGQGATDEKLFF. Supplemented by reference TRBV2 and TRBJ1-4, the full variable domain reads EPEVTQTPSHQVTQMGQEVILRCVPISNHLYFYWYRQILGQKVEFLVSFYNNEISEKSEIFDDQFSVERPDGSNFTLKIRSTKLEDSAMYFCASSGQGATDEKLFFGSGTQLSVL.

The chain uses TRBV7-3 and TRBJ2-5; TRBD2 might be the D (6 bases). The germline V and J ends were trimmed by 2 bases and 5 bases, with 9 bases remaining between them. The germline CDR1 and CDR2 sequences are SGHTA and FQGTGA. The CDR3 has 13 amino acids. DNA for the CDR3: TGTGCCAGCAGCTTAGCCCGGGGGGAGACCCAGTACTTC. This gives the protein CASSLARGETQYF.

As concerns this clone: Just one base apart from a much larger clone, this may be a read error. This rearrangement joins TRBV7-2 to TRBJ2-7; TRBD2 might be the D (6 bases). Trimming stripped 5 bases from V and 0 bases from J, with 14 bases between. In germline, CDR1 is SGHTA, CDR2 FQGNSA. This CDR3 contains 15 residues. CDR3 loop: CASSESNGSSYEQYF. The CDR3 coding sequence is TGTGCCAGCAGCGAGAGTAACGGGAGCTCCTACGAGCAGTACTTC.

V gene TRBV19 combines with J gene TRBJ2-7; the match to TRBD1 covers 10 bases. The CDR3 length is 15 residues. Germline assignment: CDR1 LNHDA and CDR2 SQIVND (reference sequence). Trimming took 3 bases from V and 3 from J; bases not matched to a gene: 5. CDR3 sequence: CASSMKDRGLYEQYF. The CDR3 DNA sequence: TGTGCCAGTAGTATGAAAGACAGGGGGCTCTACGAGCAGTACTTC.

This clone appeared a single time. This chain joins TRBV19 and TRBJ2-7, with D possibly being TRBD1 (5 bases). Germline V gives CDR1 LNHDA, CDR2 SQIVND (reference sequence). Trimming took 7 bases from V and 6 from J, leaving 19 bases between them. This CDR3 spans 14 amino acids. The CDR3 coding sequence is TGTGCCAGTAAGACAACCCCAGGGCCCGTCGAGCAGTACTTC. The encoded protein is CASKTTPGPVEQYF.

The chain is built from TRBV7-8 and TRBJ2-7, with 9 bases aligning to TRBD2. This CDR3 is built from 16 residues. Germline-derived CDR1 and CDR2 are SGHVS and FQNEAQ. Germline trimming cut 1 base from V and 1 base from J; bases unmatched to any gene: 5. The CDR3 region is CASSLVSLAGSYEQYF. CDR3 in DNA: TGTGCCAGCAGCTTAGTTTCCCTAGCGGGGTCCTACGAGCAGTACTTC.

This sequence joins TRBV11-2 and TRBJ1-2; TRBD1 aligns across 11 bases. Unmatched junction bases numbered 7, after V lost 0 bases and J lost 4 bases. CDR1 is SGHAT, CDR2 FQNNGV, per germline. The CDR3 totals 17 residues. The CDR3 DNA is TGTGCCAGCAGCTTAGATAGTATGGGACAGGGGGTCTATGGCTACACCTTC. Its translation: CASSLDSMGQGVYGYTF.

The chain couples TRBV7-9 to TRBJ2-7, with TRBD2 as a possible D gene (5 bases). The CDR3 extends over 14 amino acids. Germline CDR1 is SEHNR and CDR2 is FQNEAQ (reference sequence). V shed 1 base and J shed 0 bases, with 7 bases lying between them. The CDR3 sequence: CASSLVGNSYEQYF. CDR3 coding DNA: TGTGCCAGCAGCTTAGTCGGGAACTCCTACGAGCAGTACTTC.

The CDR3 loop reads CASSVAGGRNTIYF. For the CDR3, the DNA is TGCGCCAGCAGCGTAGCAGGGGGCAGAAACACCATATATTTT. The gene calls are TRBV5-1 and TRBJ1-3; 8 nucleotides align to TRBD1. The CDR3 runs to 14 residues. V was clipped by 4 bases and J by 5 bases; unmatched bases: 5. Germline V lookup: CDR1 SGHRS, CDR2 YFSETQ.

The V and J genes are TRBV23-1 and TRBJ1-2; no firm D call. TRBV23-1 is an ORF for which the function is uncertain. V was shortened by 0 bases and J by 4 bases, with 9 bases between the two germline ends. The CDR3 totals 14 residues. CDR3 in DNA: TGCGCCAGCAGTCAATCGACCGGGTGCTATGGCTACACCTTC. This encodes CASSQSTGCYGYTF.

The CDR3 nucleotides read TGTGCCAGCAGCTTGTTAGCGGGAGTGGGGTACGAGCAGTACTTC. Translated: CASSLLAGVGYEQYF. This sequence joins TRBV7-3 and TRBJ2-7; 9 bases align to TRBD2. Germline-derived CDR1 and CDR2 are SGHTA and FQGTGA. With 3 bases clipped from V and 4 bases from J, the junction kept 7 bases outside the gene matches. There are 15 residues in the CDR3.

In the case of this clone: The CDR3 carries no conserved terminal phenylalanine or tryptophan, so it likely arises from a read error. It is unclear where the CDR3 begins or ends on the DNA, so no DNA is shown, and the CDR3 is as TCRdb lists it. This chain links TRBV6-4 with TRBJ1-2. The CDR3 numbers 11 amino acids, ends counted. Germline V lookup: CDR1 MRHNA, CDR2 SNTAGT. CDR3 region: CASNSGLWLHL.

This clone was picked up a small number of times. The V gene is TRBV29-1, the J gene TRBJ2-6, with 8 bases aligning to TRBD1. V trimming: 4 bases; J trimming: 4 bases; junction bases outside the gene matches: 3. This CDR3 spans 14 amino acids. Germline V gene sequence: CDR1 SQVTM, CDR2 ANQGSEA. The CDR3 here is CSVGQGIGANVLTF. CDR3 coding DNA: TGCAGCGTTGGACAGGGGATCGGGGCCAACGTCCTGACTTTC.

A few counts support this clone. The CDR3 spells CASSLAEAGELFF. CDR3 in DNA: TGTGCCAGCAGCTTAGCCGAGGCCGGGGAGCTGTTTTTT. The gene calls are TRBV7-2 and TRBJ2-2; unclear D gene. The CDR3 has 13 amino acids. Germline-derived CDR1 and CDR2 are SGHTA and FQGNSA. The ends were cut back, 0 bases at V and 6 bases at J, with 5 bases in the middle. Looking up the rest from reference TRBV7-2 and TRBJ2-2 gives the full variable domain: GAGVSQSPSNKVTEKGKDVELRCDPISGHTALYWYRQSLGQGLEFLIYFQGNSAPDKSGLPSDRFSAERTGGSVSTLTIQRTQQEDSAVYLCASSLAEAGELFFGEGSRLTVL.

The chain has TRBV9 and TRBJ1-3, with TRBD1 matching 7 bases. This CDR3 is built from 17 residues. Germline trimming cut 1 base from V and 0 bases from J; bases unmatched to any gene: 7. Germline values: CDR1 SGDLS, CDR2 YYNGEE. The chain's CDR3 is CASSVSPTGASGNTIYF. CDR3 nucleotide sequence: TGTGCCAGCAGCGTATCCCCCACAGGGGCCTCTGGAAACACCATATATTTT.

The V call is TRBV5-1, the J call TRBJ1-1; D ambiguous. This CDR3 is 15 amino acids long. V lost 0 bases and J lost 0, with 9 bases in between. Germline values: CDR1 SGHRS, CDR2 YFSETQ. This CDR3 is CASSLGGSMNTEAFF. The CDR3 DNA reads TGCGCCAGCAGCTTGGGCGGGTCGATGAACACTGAAGCTTTCTTT.

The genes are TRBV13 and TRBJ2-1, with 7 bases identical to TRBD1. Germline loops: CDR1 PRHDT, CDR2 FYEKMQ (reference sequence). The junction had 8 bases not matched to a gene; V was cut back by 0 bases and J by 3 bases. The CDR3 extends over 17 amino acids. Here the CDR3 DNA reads TGTGCCAGCAGCTTAGGCCTAGGGGGCAAATACTACAATGAGCAGTTCTTC. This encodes CASSLGLGGKYYNEQFF.

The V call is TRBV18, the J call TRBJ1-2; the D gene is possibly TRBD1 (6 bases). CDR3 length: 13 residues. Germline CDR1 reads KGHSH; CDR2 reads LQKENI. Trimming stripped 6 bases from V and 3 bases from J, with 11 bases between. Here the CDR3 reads CASSVDSDYGYTF. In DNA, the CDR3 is TGTGCCAGCTCCGTGGACAGTGACTATGGCTACACCTTC.

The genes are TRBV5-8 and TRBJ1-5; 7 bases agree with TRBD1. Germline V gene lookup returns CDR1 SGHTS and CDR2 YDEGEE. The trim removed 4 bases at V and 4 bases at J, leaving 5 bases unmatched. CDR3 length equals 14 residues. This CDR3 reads CASSRHRGNQPQHF. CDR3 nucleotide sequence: TGTGCCAGCAGCCGACACAGGGGTAATCAGCCCCAGCATTTT. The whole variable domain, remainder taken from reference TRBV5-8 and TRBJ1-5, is EAGVTQSPTHLIKTRGQQATLRCSPISGHTSVYWYQQALGLGLQFLLWYDEGEERNRGNFPPRFSGRQFPNYSSELNVNALELEDSALYLCASSRHRGNQPQHFGDGTRLSIL.

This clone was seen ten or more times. The CDR3 spells CASRRTPYEKLFF. CDR3 sequence (DNA): TGTGCCAGCAGGAGGACACCTTATGAAAAACTGTTTTTT. The J gene is TRBJ1-4, the V gene TRBV14; tentative D call: TRBD1 (5 bases). CDR3 length equals 13 residues. CDR1 SGHDN and CDR2 FVKESK come from the germline V gene. The V and J ends lost 6 bases and 6 bases respectively, with 11 bases between them.

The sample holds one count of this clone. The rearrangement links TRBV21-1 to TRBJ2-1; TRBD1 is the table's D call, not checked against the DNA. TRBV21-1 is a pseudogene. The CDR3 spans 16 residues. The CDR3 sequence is CASSQGGDRDYNEQFF. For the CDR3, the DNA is TGTGCCAGCAGCCAGGGGGGGGACAGGGACTACAATGAGCAGTTCTTC.

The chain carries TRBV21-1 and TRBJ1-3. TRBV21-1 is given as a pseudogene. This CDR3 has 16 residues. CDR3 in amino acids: CASSNRDHNSGNTIYF. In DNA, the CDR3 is TGTGCCAGCAGCAACAGGGACCACAACTCTGGAAACACCATATATTTT.

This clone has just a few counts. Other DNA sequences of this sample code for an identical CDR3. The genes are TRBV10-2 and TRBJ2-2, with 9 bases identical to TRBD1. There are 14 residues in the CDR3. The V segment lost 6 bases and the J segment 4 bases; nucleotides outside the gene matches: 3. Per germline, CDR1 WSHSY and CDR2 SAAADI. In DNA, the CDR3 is TGCGCCAGCAGCGACAGGGGGGCCACCGGGGAGCTGTTTTTT. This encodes CASSDRGATGELFF.